These 16 T cell receptor beta chains were sequenced from one sample in a study of blood T cell repertoires in COVID-19. The protocol was immunoSEQ multiplex PCR, while the TCRdb copy is restricted to in-frame clones and leaves out a portion. Of roughly 110,000 clones in the sample, roughly 81% were seen once. Material for sequencing was peripheral blood. Every receptor here comes from a human donor in a cohort sampled during active COVID-19.

This rearrangement joins TRBV7-2 to TRBJ2-1; 8 nucleotides agree with TRBD1. This CDR3 has 17 residues. Looked up from germline, CDR1 is SGHTA and CDR2 is FQGNSA. V lost 1 base and J lost 6; bases outside the gene matches: 11. CDR3 protein: CASSLGPGGVLPNEQFF. CDR3 in DNA: TGTGCCAGCAGCTTAGGACCAGGGGGCGTACTGCCCAATGAGCAGTTCTTC.

V and J are TRBV5-5 and TRBJ1-6; no firm D call. CDR3 length equals 14 residues. Germline CDR1 SGHKS, CDR2 YYEKEE (reference sequence). The germline V and J ends were trimmed by 0 bases and 5 bases, with 6 bases remaining between them. The CDR3 DNA sequence: TGTGCCAGCAGCTTGGACAGAGATAATTCACCCCTCCACTTT. Translated, it gives CASSLDRDNSPLHF.

The CDR3 DNA sequence: TGCGCCAGCAGCAAGGGACAGGGTGAGCAGCCCCAGCATTTT. It codes for CASSKGQGEQPQHF. The V call is TRBV5-1, the J call TRBJ1-5; 9 positions match TRBD1. CDR1 is SGHRS and CDR2 is YFSETQ in the germline V gene. This CDR3 is 14 amino acids long. With V trimmed by 4 bases and J by 7 bases, 6 bases remained unmatched.

The genes are TRBV6-5 and TRBJ1-6, with 7 nucleotides matching TRBD1. Per the germline V gene, CDR1 is MNHEY and CDR2 is SVGAGI. This CDR3 spans 15 amino acids. V trimming: 5 bases; J trimming: 4 bases; junction bases outside the gene matches: 5. CDR3 protein: CASSNSQGYNSPLHF. CDR3 nucleotide sequence: TGTGCCAGCAGTAATTCACAGGGGTATAATTCACCCCTCCACTTT.

The chain links TRBV6-6 to TRBJ2-2; 7 nucleotides agree with TRBD2. This CDR3 is 15 amino acids long. Germline V lookup: CDR1 MNHNY, CDR2 SVGAGI (reference sequence). V was pared by 6 bases and J by 0 bases, with 4 bases of the junction left unmatched. The CDR3 loop is CASRSGEPNTGELFF. The CDR3 region has the DNA TGTGCCAGCAGGAGCGGGGAACCGAACACCGGGGAGCTGTTTTTT.

There are a few counts of this clone. The chain's CDR3 is CASSSGLAKAGELFF. CDR3 bases: TGTGCCAGCAGTTCGGGACTAGCGAAAGCCGGGGAGCTGTTTTTT. The chain joins TRBV27 to TRBJ2-2; 10 positions match TRBD2. This CDR3 has 15 residues. The ends lost 4 bases at V and 6 bases at J; junction bases unmatched: 5. Per germline, CDR1 MNHEY and CDR2 SMNVEV (reference sequence).

This clone was recorded a few times. The chain uses TRBV7-3 and TRBJ1-1, with 9 bases identical to TRBD1. V gave up 5 bases and J gave up 7 bases; unmatched junction bases: 5. This CDR3 spans 13 amino acids. Germline CDR1 reads SGHTA; CDR2 reads FQGTGA. CDR3 in amino acids: CASSVGTGREAFF. The CDR3 DNA follows: TGTGCCAGCAGCGTCGGGACAGGGCGTGAAGCTTTCTTT.

V usage is TRBV4-1 and J usage is TRBJ1-4; no definite D call. The CDR3 loop spans 17 amino acids. Per the germline V gene, CDR1 is MGHRA and CDR2 is YSYEKL. Trimming removed 0 bases from V and 10 bases from J, with 21 bases in between. CDR3 in amino acids: CASSQEEGGLNRGKLFF. DNA of the CDR3: TGCGCCAGCAGCCAAGAAGAAGGTGGACTGAACCGGGGAAAACTGTTTTTT.

The chain couples TRBV18 to TRBJ2-7; 7 bases match TRBD1. Germline V lookup: CDR1 KGHSH, CDR2 LQKENI. V lost 3 bases to trimming and J lost 0 bases; unmatched junction nucleotides: 2. The CDR3 has 14 amino acids. CDR3 in amino acids: CASSPWDSSYEQYF. In DNA form, the CDR3 reads TGTGCCAGCTCACCCTGGGACAGCTCCTACGAGCAGTACTTC.

This sequence joins TRBV19 and TRBJ2-1; D may be TRBD1 (5 bases). The CDR3 runs to 15 residues. The V and J ends lost 7 bases and 3 bases respectively, with 16 bases between them. The V gene's germline CDR1 is LNHDA and CDR2 SQIVND (reference sequence). This CDR3 is CASKGRQGNYNEQFF. CDR3 nucleotides: TGTGCCAGTAAGGGAAGGCAGGGTAACTACAATGAGCAGTTCTTC.

The J gene is TRBJ2-7, the V gene TRBV10-2, with a possible D match to TRBD1 (5 bases). V dropped 10 bases and J dropped 0 bases, with 19 bases sitting between them. Germline V CDR1 and CDR2: WSHSY, SAAADI. CDR3 length: 15 residues. This CDR3 is CATSGPRTSSYEQYF. Here the CDR3 DNA reads TGCGCCACCTCCGGGCCCCGGACAAGCTCCTACGAGCAGTACTTC.

J is TRBJ2-7 and V is TRBV12-3 or TRBV12-4; a possible D gene is TRBD2 (6 bases). V was shortened by 8 bases and J by 0 bases, with 8 bases between the two germline ends. The length of the CDR3 is 12 residues. This chain's CDR3 is CASGGSSYEQYF. The CDR3 DNA follows: TGTGCCAGCGGGGGGAGCTCCTACGAGCAGTACTTC.

The chain is built from TRBV20-1 and TRBJ1-1, with D unclear. Trimming left V 5 bases short and J 6 bases short, with 7 bases between. The CDR3 runs to 10 residues. CDR1 is DFQATT, CDR2 SNEGSKA, per germline (reference sequence). CDR3 protein: CSAYRAEAFF. CDR3 in DNA: TGCAGTGCTTACCGGGCTGAAGCTTTCTTT.

V and J are TRBV19 and TRBJ1-1; D gene ambiguous. Looked up from germline, CDR1 is LNHDA and CDR2 is SQIVND (reference sequence). This CDR3 region has 13 residues. V was pared by 8 bases and J by 0 bases, with 10 bases between. As DNA, the CDR3 is TGTGCCAGTTCGTCTCTCTTGAACACTGAAGCTTTCTTT. The encoded protein is CASSSLLNTEAFF.

This clone turned up a few times. The rearrangement joins TRBV29-1 to TRBJ1-1; D perhaps matches TRBD1 (5 bases). CDR1 and CDR2 (germline): SQVTM, ANQGSEA. CDR3 size: 11 residues. Trimming took off 5 bases at V and 9 bases at J, with 13 bases between the two ends. The DNA for the CDR3 is TGCAGCGTTACAGGAGCAACTCAAGCTTTCTTT. Translated, it gives CSVTGATQAFF.

The rearrangement uses TRBV12-3 or TRBV12-4 and TRBJ1-2; D unclear. V shed 5 bases and J shed 4 bases, with 11 bases lying between them. The CDR3 is 13 residues long. CDR3 residues: CASSPQAGYGYTF. The CDR3 coding sequence is TGTGCCAGCAGTCCTCAGGCGGGCTATGGCTACACCTTC.